The 30 T cell receptor beta chains given below trace back to one sample, sequenced in a study of Ad26.COV2.S vaccination and SARS-CoV-2 variants. Clones were read by immunoSEQ multiplex PCR, and TCRdb kept only the in-frame ones, dropping some. The table shows 380,000 or so clones, with approximately 90% occurring only once. Treatment indicated: roughly 18 received Ad26.COV2.S at low or high dose, single or two shots; roughly five received placebo; per-sample allocation not given. All samples were drawn on day 63, counting from the first vaccine or placebo injection. The sample here was peripheral blood, taken in a trial of Ad26.COV2.S vaccine versus placebo. The receptors stem from a person between 18 and 65 years old who received the Ad26.COV2.S COVID-19 vaccine or a placebo.

The rearrangement uses TRBV2 and TRBJ2-7, with TRBD1 matching over 7 bases. The CDR3 spans 16 residues. With V trimmed by 6 bases and J by 1 base, 12 bases remained unmatched. The V gene's germline CDR1 is SNHLY and CDR2 FYNNEI. CDR3 coding DNA: TGTGCCAGCAGAGAACGTACAGGGGTACCTTCCTACGAGCAGTACTTC. This encodes CASRERTGVPSYEQYF.

The count of this clone is one. The gene calls are TRBV7-3 and TRBJ2-1, with D possibly matching TRBD1 (8 bases). CDR3 size: 17 residues. The germline V gene has CDR1 SGHTA and CDR2 FQGTGA. V was cut by 2 bases and J by 6 bases, with 20 bases left in between. CDR3 sequence reads: CASSLPGRTGRRNEQFF. CDR3 sequence (DNA): TGTGCCAGCAGCTTACCCGGGAGGACAGGGAGGCGCAATGAGCAGTTCTTC.

This clone was detected once. The V gene is TRBV19, the J gene TRBJ2-1; 9 positions match TRBD2. With 6 bases clipped from V and 13 bases from J, the junction kept 13 bases outside the gene matches. CDR1 and CDR2 (germline): LNHDA, SQIVND (reference sequence). CDR3 length: 14 residues. In DNA, the CDR3 is TGTGCCAGTAGCACCTATTTAGCGGGAGAGTCCCAGTTCTTC. It specifies CASSTYLAGESQFF.

The chain links TRBV7-2 to TRBJ1-6; 9 bases fit TRBD1. The length of the CDR3 is 18 residues. Trimming removed 5 bases from V and 4 bases from J; junction bases left unmatched: 12. The germline V gene encodes CDR1 SGHTA and CDR2 FQGNSA. CDR3 sequence reads: CASSERTGDLIYNSPLHF. The CDR3 DNA follows: TGTGCCAGCAGCGAGCGGACAGGGGACCTTATTTATAATTCACCCCTCCACTTT.

V usage is TRBV6-6 and J usage is TRBJ1-1, with D unclear. CDR1 is MNHNY, CDR2 SVGAGI, per germline (reference sequence). The CDR3 has 13 amino acids. Deletions cut 0 bases from V and 8 bases from J, with 10 bases between. This CDR3 is CASSYSTASEAFF. CDR3 bases: TGTGCCAGCAGTTACTCGACGGCATCCGAAGCTTTCTTT.

Remarks on this clone: Other DNA sequences within the sample encode an identical CDR3. The chain has TRBV5-1 and TRBJ2-3; 8 bases align to TRBD1. Germline V CDR1 and CDR2: SGHRS, YFSETQ. The CDR3 has 15 residues. J gave up 2 bases and V 4 bases, and 6 bases lay outside the gene matches. In DNA form, the CDR3 reads TGCGCCAGCAGCCTCGGACAGGGTTACACAGATACGCAGTATTTT. Protein sequence: CASSLGQGYTDTQYF.

The chain employs TRBV5-1 and TRBJ1-1; perhaps TRBD1 as D (5 bases). Per the germline V gene, CDR1 is SGHRS and CDR2 is YFSETQ. V was cut by 4 bases and J by 3 bases, with 13 bases left in between. The CDR3 has 14 residues. The CDR3 nucleotides read TGCGCCAGCAGCCTGACAGTGGGGGACACTGAAGCTTTCTTT. Amino acids: CASSLTVGDTEAFF.

The rearrangement joins TRBV24-1 to TRBJ2-2, with 7 bases matching TRBD1. CDR3 length: 17 residues. Germline lookup yields CDR1 KGHDR and CDR2 SFDVKD. V lost 2 bases to trimming and J lost 7 bases; unmatched junction nucleotides: 12. The CDR3 region has the DNA TGTGCCACCAGTGATTATCCATGGACAGGAGAGGGCGGGGAGCTGTTTTTT. Protein sequence: CATSDYPWTGEGGELFF.

This chain joins TRBV16 and TRBJ2-3; 10 nucleotides agree with TRBD1. Germline V gene sequence: CDR1 KGHSY, CDR2 FQNENV. The J segment lost 5 bases and the V segment lost 1 base, leaving 3 bases of the junction unmatched. There are 15 residues in the CDR3. CDR3 nucleotides: TGTGCCAGCAGCCAATTGGGGACAGGGGAAGATACGCAGTATTTT. Translating it yields CASSQLGTGEDTQYF.

The V and J genes are TRBV14 and TRBJ2-3; D gene uncertain. V was pared by 0 bases and J by 6 bases, with 13 bases between. Germline V gene sequence: CDR1 SGHDN, CDR2 FVKESK. The CDR3 sequence is 15 residues long. The CDR3 spells CASSQDRVRTDTQYF. In nucleotides, the CDR3 is TGTGCCAGCAGCCAAGATAGAGTGAGAACCGATACGCAGTATTTT.

The CDR3 protein is CSASGGAYEQYF. CDR3 nucleotides: TGCAGTGCTAGTGGGGGGGCTTACGAGCAGTACTTC. The gene calls are TRBV20-1 and TRBJ2-7; weak D call: TRBD2 (7 bases). The CDR3 length is 12 residues. Germline V gene lookup returns CDR1 DFQATT and CDR2 SNEGSKA (reference sequence). V lost 3 bases, J lost 4 bases, and 10 bases lay in between.

The chain uses TRBV4-3 and TRBJ1-1; D gene uncertain. The germline V gene has CDR1 LGHNA and CDR2 YSLEER. With 4 bases removed from V and 1 base from J, the gap between germline ends came to 13 bases. This CDR3 has 15 amino acids. The CDR3 spells CASSPHGGENTEAFF. Here the CDR3 DNA reads TGCGCCAGCAGCCCACATGGTGGGGAGAACACTGAAGCTTTCTTT.

The chain is built from TRBV7-2 and TRBJ1-2, with 9 positions matching TRBD1. The ends lost 4 bases at V and 1 base at J; junction bases unmatched: 1. The germline gives CDR1 SGHTA, CDR2 FQGNSA. The CDR3 runs 14 residues. The CDR3 nucleotides are TGTGCCAGCAGCTCGGACAGGGGTAACTATGGCTACACCTTC. Its protein product is CASSSDRGNYGYTF.

This chain joins TRBV4-3 and TRBJ1-6; D call uncertain. Germline V gene sequence: CDR1 LGHNA, CDR2 YSLEER. This CDR3 has 13 residues. V was trimmed by 0 bases and J by 12 bases, leaving 9 bases between them. CDR3 protein: CASSQDFPEPLHF. For the CDR3, the DNA is TGCGCCAGCAGCCAAGATTTTCCCGAACCCCTCCACTTT.

The CDR3 DNA reads as TGTGCCAGTAGCTCACAGGGGGCGAACACCGGGGAGCTGTTTTTT. The encoded protein is CASSSQGANTGELFF. The chain employs TRBV19 and TRBJ2-2, with 8 bases that match TRBD1. The CDR3 loop spans 15 amino acids. CDR1 is LNHDA and CDR2 is SQIVND in the germline V gene (reference sequence). V lost 6 bases, J lost 0 bases, and 3 bases stayed unmatched. The whole variable domain, remainder taken from reference TRBV19 and TRBJ2-2, is DGGITQSPKYLFRKEGQNVTLSCEQNLNHDAMYWYRQDPGQGLRLIYYSQIVNDFQKGDIAEGYSVSREKKESFPLTVTSAQKNPTAFYLCASSSQGANTGELFFGEGSRLTVL.

The V call is TRBV6-5, the J call TRBJ2-5, with D maybe TRBD1 (6 bases). Looked up from germline, CDR1 is MNHEY and CDR2 is SVGAGI. Trimming took 0 bases from V and 3 from J, leaving 11 bases between them. This CDR3 spans 15 amino acids. CDR3 protein: CASSYSNRVKETQYF. The CDR3 DNA is TGTGCCAGCAGTTACTCGAACAGGGTGAAAGAGACCCAGTACTTC.

V is TRBV27 and J is TRBJ2-1, with 8 bases fitting TRBD2. J gave up 3 bases and V 7 bases, and 11 bases lay outside the gene matches. The CDR3 is 16 amino acids. Germline CDR1 and CDR2: MNHEY and SMNVEV (reference sequence). CDR3 amino acids: CASTTIRGGYYNEQFF. The CDR3 DNA reads TGTGCCAGCACCACGATTCGGGGGGGATACTACAATGAGCAGTTCTTC.

This chain links TRBV11-1 with TRBJ1-3; no firm D call. This CDR3 spans 18 amino acids. V lost 0 bases, J lost 0 bases, and 15 bases lay in between. The V gene's germline CDR1 is SGHAT and CDR2 FQDESV (reference sequence). The CDR3 here is CASSLADQATISGNTIYF. The CDR3 DNA is TGTGCCAGCAGCTTAGCTGATCAGGCAACCATCTCTGGAAACACCATATATTTT.

The chain recombines TRBV29-1 with TRBJ1-5, with D perhaps matching TRBD1 (5 bases). V lost 5 bases, J lost 3 bases, and 11 bases lay in between. CDR1 is SQVTM, CDR2 ANQGSEA, per germline. The CDR3 runs 13 residues. The CDR3 is CSVRQGPNQPQHF. CDR3 sequence (DNA): TGCAGCGTTCGGCAGGGTCCCAATCAGCCCCAGCATTTT.

This clone was counted only a few times. The rearrangement joins TRBV19 to TRBJ1-2, with TRBD1 matching 7 bases. V shed 5 bases and J 0 bases; nucleotides not matched to a gene: 6. The CDR3 has 15 amino acids. The germline V gene encodes CDR1 LNHDA and CDR2 SQIVND (reference sequence). The CDR3 DNA follows: TGTGCCAGTAGTGTTGACAGGGTAACTAACTATGGCTACACCTTC. It codes for CASSVDRVTNYGYTF.

The rearrangement uses TRBV7-9 and TRBJ1-2; D gene uncertain. The ends were cut back, 5 bases at V and 2 bases at J, with 9 bases in the middle. Germline CDR1 is SEHNR and CDR2 is FQNEAQ (reference sequence). This CDR3 has 13 residues. The CDR3 reads CASSLGANYGYTF. The CDR3 DNA is TGTGCCAGCAGCCTCGGTGCCAACTATGGCTACACCTTC.

Written as DNA, the CDR3 is TGTGCCAGCAGCGCCGGGAGGGCCTCCTACGAGCAGTACTTC. It yields the protein CASSAGRASYEQYF. V usage is TRBV11-2 and J usage is TRBJ2-7; 8 bases agree with TRBD2. Trimming cost V 5 bases and J 0 bases; bases outside gene matches: 3. The CDR3 loop spans 14 amino acids. The germline gives CDR1 SGHAT, CDR2 FQNNGV. The full variable domain, its missing parts supplied by reference TRBV11-2 and TRBJ2-7, is EAGVAQSPRYKIIEKRQSVAFWCNPISGHATLYWYQQILGQGPKLLIQFQNNGVVDDSQLPKDRFSAERLKGVDSTLKIQPAKLEDSAVYLCASSAGRASYEQYFGPGTRLTVT.

The chain couples TRBV13 to TRBJ1-1; maybe TRBD1 (5 bases). Germline V gene sequence: CDR1 PRHDT, CDR2 FYEKMQ (reference sequence). CDR3 length equals 14 residues. Trimming cost V 7 bases and J 4 bases, with 16 bases left between them. CDR3 protein: CASKGSWGLTEAFF. The CDR3 coding sequence is TGTGCCAGCAAAGGGTCGTGGGGACTCACTGAAGCTTTCTTT.

J is TRBJ2-7 and V is TRBV12-5; TRBD2 matches at 14 bases. The J segment lost 6 bases and the V segment lost 6 bases, leaving 7 bases of the junction unmatched. This CDR3 is built from 15 residues. From germline, CDR1 is LGHNT and CDR2 FRNRAP. CDR3 in DNA: TGTGCTAGTGGAGCGGGACTAGCGGGAGTAGGCGAGCAGTACTTC. Its translation: CASGAGLAGVGEQYF.

CDR3 bases: TGTGCCAGCAGCGTGGGACCGGGAAGTGAAGCTTTCTTT. Translated, it gives CASSVGPGSEAFF. J is TRBJ1-1 and V is TRBV5-6; D perhaps matches TRBD1 (5 bases). CDR1 is SGHDT, CDR2 YYEEEE, per germline. Trimming shortened V by 4 bases and J by 7 bases, and 14 bases separated the two germline ends. The CDR3 totals 13 residues.

This clone was seen only a few times. Distinct nucleotide sequences in the sample also encode this CDR3. This rearrangement joins TRBV27 to TRBJ1-5, with D unclear. The CDR3 has 12 residues. Trimming took off 3 bases at V and 4 bases at J, with 4 bases between the two ends. CDR1 is MNHEY, CDR2 SMNVEV, per germline (reference sequence). The CDR3 spells CASSFHNQPQHF. CDR3 sequence (DNA): TGTGCCAGCAGTTTCCATAATCAGCCCCAGCATTTT.

The CDR3 DNA sequence: TGCAGTGCTGGACAGGGGGCATCGGATACGCAGTATTTT. It specifies CSAGQGASDTQYF. The chain couples TRBV29-1 to TRBJ2-3; TRBD1 matches at 11 bases. There are 13 residues in the CDR3. CDR1 SQVTM and CDR2 ANQGSEA come from the germline V gene.

The chain has TRBV7-3 and TRBJ2-5; possibly TRBD1 or TRBD2 for D (5 bases each). The CDR3 totals 14 residues. The germline gives CDR1 SGHTA, CDR2 FQGTGA. The germline V and J ends were trimmed by 4 bases and 7 bases, with 16 bases remaining between them. The chain's CDR3 is CASSSGRTPGTQYF. The CDR3 bases are TGTGCCAGCAGCTCGGGACGGACCCCGGGGACCCAGTACTTC.

This sequence joins TRBV6-6 and TRBJ2-3; 10 nucleotides agree with TRBD1. Germline-derived CDR1 and CDR2 are MNHNY and SVGAGI (reference sequence). V lost 2 bases, J lost 3 bases, and 5 bases stayed unmatched. The CDR3 length is 16 residues. Here the CDR3 DNA reads TGTGCCAGCAGTTACCCGCGGGACAGGGGTACAGATACGCAGTATTTT. Amino acids: CASSYPRDRGTDTQYF.

This chain connects TRBV11-1 to TRBJ1-1, with 9 bases matching TRBD1. Unmatched junction bases numbered 4, after V lost 8 bases and J lost 3 bases. The CDR3 sequence is 13 residues long. Germline V gene data show CDR1 as SGHAT and CDR2 as FQDESV (reference sequence). As DNA, the CDR3 is TGTGCCAGCCGGACAGGGGAGGACACTGAAGCTTTCTTT. The encoded protein is CASRTGEDTEAFF.